This T cell receptor beta chain comes out of a study of T-cell memory formation after mild COVID-19. This clonotype was seen at least ten times. Antigen unknown. The V gene end was trimmed by 4 bases and the J gene end by 5 bases; junction bases not matched to a gene: 10. The CDR3 has 15 amino acids. Germline CDR1 and CDR2: SGHTA and FQGNSA. TCRdb re-derived calls from the 5' RACE reads in MiXCR, one entry per CDR3 protein. This sample has around 200,000 distinct CDR3 sequences; 9.5% occur once, and the top ten carry 3.5% to 4%. Regarding the study as a whole: CM and EM subsets held most contracting CD4+ clones; EMRA held CD8+ ones. Clones that contracted from day 15 to 85 had balanced CD4/CD8; later expanders were CD4+ biased.

The receptor's source is a man aged 18 to 29 who had mild COVID-19 (a few samples of this study predate the infection). Cell type and time point are not known. The material sequenced was PBMCs or a T cell subset sorted from them (not recorded which). The rearrangement links TRBV7-2 to TRBJ2-5; 7 bases align to TRBD2. The CDR3 loop is CASSWTAGVGETQYF. CDR3 bases: TGTGCCAGCAGCTGGACGGCGGGGGTTGGGGAGACCCAGTACTTC.